This TCR beta chain was identified during a study of T-cell reconstitution after alpha-beta-depleted transplantation in children. Study-wide results and limits: One year post-transplant, T-cell counts and diversity were largely derived from T cells produced anew. Roughly two months post-transplant, alpha-beta T cells reportedly originated from several hundred graft clones that had expanded. There were some patients whose high TCRbeta diversity at day 60 came from surviving recipient T cells and thymic progenitors.

A library of TCRbeta sequences, prepared with unique molecular identifiers, was generated. TCRdb re-analysed the PCR reads in MiXCR, keeping a single row per CDR3 protein. The data show 100,000 or so distinct CDR3 sequences, with 7.5% to 9.5% seen just once and about 17% held by the top ten. This clonotype was seen a handful of times. The target antigen is unknown. The sequence was obtained from a boy between 2 and 10 years old with acute lymphoblastic leukemia, due to receive a stem cell transplant. Specimen: PBMCs, collected before TCRalphabeta/CD19-depleted stem cell transplant.

The CDR3 nucleotides are TGTGCCAGCAGCGGGGGGGTTCCGGGACAGGGGAGATCTTGGAATGAGCAGTTCTTC. Protein sequence: CASSGGVPGQGRSWNEQFF. The chain joins TRBV2 to TRBJ2-1, with 10 nucleotides matching TRBD1. The V segment lost 6 bases and the J segment 7 bases; nucleotides outside the gene matches: 21. Germline-derived CDR1 and CDR2 are SNHLY and FYNNEI. The CDR3 is 19 amino acids.